What follows are 8 T cell receptor beta chains derived from one specimen sequenced in a study of CD8+CD57+ T cells in acquired aplastic anemia. The study profiled TCR beta VDJ and CDR3 using genomic DNA as template. TCRdb reprocessed the reads via MiXCR and lists one record per CDR3 protein. The sample lists 130,000 or so distinct CDR3 sequences, 50% to 70% occurring once. Selection for sequencing was limited to patients who had shown CD8+CD57+ cell expansion by flow cytometry. The sample comprised sorted CD4+, CD8+, or CD8+CD57+ T cells (not recorded which) from PBMCs. The receptors originated from a human donor with aplastic anemia.

The table lists this clonotype with a few counts. The rearrangement uses TRBV7-9 and TRBJ1-1; D uncertain. V was trimmed by 2 bases and J by 5 bases, leaving 3 bases between them. This CDR3 has 11 residues. Germline V gives CDR1 SEHNR, CDR2 FQNEAQ (reference sequence). In DNA form, the CDR3 reads TGTGCCAGCAGCTTAAGGACTGAAGCTTTCTTT. As protein: CASSLRTEAFF.

The sample holds many counts of this clonotype. V usage is TRBV5-1 and J usage is TRBJ2-1; 9 bases match TRBD2. J was trimmed by 8 bases and V by 2 bases; bases with no gene match: 2. Per germline, CDR1 SGHRS and CDR2 YFSETQ. The CDR3 runs 13 residues. As DNA, the CDR3 is TGCGCCAGCAGCTTTAGCGGGAGCGATGAGCAGTTCTTC. It specifies CASSFSGSDEQFF.

This chain connects TRBV28 to TRBJ1-2; the D gene is possibly TRBD1 (5 bases). This CDR3 has 16 residues. Germline values: CDR1 MDHEN, CDR2 SYDVKM. Trimming stripped 3 bases from V and 2 bases from J, with 16 bases between. The CDR3 sequence: CASSFTVGQGNYGYTF. Written as DNA, the CDR3 is TGTGCCAGCAGTTTCACCGTAGGACAAGGAAACTATGGCTACACCTTC.

On this clonotype: At one boundary the junction diverges from the germline segment, which might be a read error. The chain employs TRBV25-1 and TRBJ2-1, with 12 bases matching TRBD2. CDR1 is MGHDK, CDR2 SYGVNS, per germline. This CDR3 has 14 amino acids. Here the CDR3 reads CASSLAGGLNGQFF. In nucleotides, the CDR3 is TGTGCCAGCAGTCTAGCGGGGGGGCTGAATGGGCAGTTCTTC.

The chain has TRBV2 and TRBJ2-7; no clear D gene. Germline-derived CDR1 and CDR2 are SNHLY and FYNNEI. The ends were cut back, 5 bases at V and 2 bases at J, with 13 bases in the middle. CDR3 length: 14 amino acids. The CDR3 sequence is CASSPNTYPYEQYF. The DNA for the CDR3 is TGTGCCAGCAGTCCTAATACATATCCCTACGAGCAGTACTTC.

This CDR3 reads CSARRESYEQYF. In DNA, the CDR3 is TGCAGTGCTAGGCGGGAGTCCTACGAGCAGTACTTC. The genes are TRBV20-1 and TRBJ2-7; 7 bases line up with TRBD2. Trimming cost V 3 bases and J 1 base; bases outside gene matches: 0. Germline CDR1 and CDR2: DFQATT and SNEGSKA (reference sequence). This CDR3 has 12 residues.

In this sample, this clonotype turned up many times. The rearrangement uses TRBV24-1 and TRBJ2-7, with D possibly matching TRBD1 (6 bases). Germline CDR1 reads KGHDR; CDR2 reads SFDVKD. The length of the CDR3 is 14 residues. V dropped 6 bases and J dropped 3 bases, with 14 bases sitting between them. CDR3 residues: CATSRGRGDYEQYF. CDR3 bases: TGTGCCACCAGTCGGGGCAGGGGTGACTACGAGCAGTACTTC.

Here the CDR3 reads CASSSDSTNARLFF. In DNA form, the CDR3 reads TGTGCCAGCAGCTCGGACAGTACTAACGCCAGACTGTTTTTT. The V and J genes are TRBV7-9 and TRBJ1-4, with a weak D call TRBD1 (6 bases). Trimming stripped 4 bases from V and 13 bases from J, with 19 bases between. CDR1 and CDR2 from the germline V gene are SEHNR and FQNEAQ (reference sequence). The CDR3 is made up of 14 amino acids. Full variable domain (rest looked up from reference TRBV7-9 and TRBJ1-4): DTGVSQNPRHKITKRGQNVTFRCDPISEHNRLYWYRQTLGQGPEFLTYFQNEAQLEKSRLLSDRFSAERPKGSFSTLEIQRTEQGDSAMYLCASSSDSTNARLFFGSGTQLSVL.